What follows are 9 T cell receptor beta chains derived from one specimen sequenced in a study of blood T cell repertoires in COVID-19. Using immunoSEQ multiplex PCR, the repertoire was profiled, and TCRdb retains in-frame clones only, with some absent. There are 200,000 to 300,000 clones in the sample; more than 75% occur only once, and roughly 9.8% lies in the top ten. The sample was peripheral blood. Source of these receptors: a middle-aged man who had recovered from COVID-19.

The chain has TRBV28 and TRBJ1-4, with unresolved D. Germline V lookup: CDR1 MDHEN, CDR2 SYDVKM. Trimming left V 6 bases short and J 7 bases short, with 9 bases between. This CDR3 is 12 amino acids long. The CDR3 DNA is TGTGCCAGCAGGTCATCGGGTGAAAAACTGTTTTTT. Translated, it gives CASRSSGEKLFF.

This clone has just one count. The chain employs TRBV7-8 and TRBJ1-1; D might be TRBD1 (6 bases). This CDR3 comprises 14 residues. V was trimmed by 6 bases and J by 4 bases, leaving 15 bases between them. Germline V gene data show CDR1 as SGHVS and CDR2 as FQNEAQ. The CDR3 spells CASSTQGSATEAFF. For the CDR3, the DNA is TGTGCCAGCAGTACTCAGGGGTCGGCCACTGAAGCTTTCTTT.

This clone was counted between two and nine times. This chain uses TRBV5-1 with TRBJ1-1; TRBD1 is a possible D gene (6 bases). This CDR3 contains 12 residues. Germline V gene data show CDR1 as SGHRS and CDR2 as YFSETQ. The V and J ends lost 4 bases and 9 bases respectively, with 13 bases between them. The CDR3, as DNA: TGCGCCAGCAGCATGGGGGGCAGTCAAGCTTTCTTT. Translated, it gives CASSMGGSQAFF.

This sequence joins TRBV19 and TRBJ2-6, with TRBD1 matching 9 bases. J was trimmed by 2 bases and V by 4 bases; bases with no gene match: 6. Germline V gene data show CDR1 as LNHDA and CDR2 as SQIVND (reference sequence). The CDR3 consists of 17 residues. DNA of the CDR3: TGTGCCAGTAGTAACACAGGGGGCGCTGCTGGGGCCAACGTCCTGACTTTC. Translating gives CASSNTGGAAGANVLTF.

The gene calls are TRBV9 and TRBJ2-5; 9 bases line up with TRBD2. The J segment lost 4 bases and the V segment lost 0 bases, leaving 4 bases of the junction unmatched. CDR3 length: 15 residues. Germline V gene data show CDR1 as SGDLS and CDR2 as YYNGEE. The CDR3 region is CASSVEGGRAETQYF. As DNA, the CDR3 is TGTGCCAGCAGCGTAGAAGGCGGGAGGGCAGAGACCCAGTACTTC.

V is TRBV7-6 and J is TRBJ2-5; D may be TRBD1 (5 bases). The CDR3 is 11 residues long. V gave up 5 bases and J gave up 5 bases, with 6 bases separating them. Looked up from germline, CDR1 is SGHVS and CDR2 is FNYEAQ. The CDR3 is CASSPGETQYF. DNA of the CDR3: TGTGCCAGCAGCCCAGGGGAGACCCAGTACTTC.

V and J are TRBV7-3 and TRBJ2-1, with 11 bases that match TRBD2. Germline-derived CDR1 and CDR2 are SGHTA and FQGTGA. This CDR3 has 17 residues. The trim removed 5 bases at V and 9 bases at J, leaving 15 bases unmatched. CDR3 sequence (DNA): TGTGCCAGCAGCCCAAAGGGTAGCGGGAGGGATGTGGGTGAGCAGTTCTTC. Its protein product is CASSPKGSGRDVGEQFF.

The V and J genes are TRBV19 and TRBJ2-2; 9 bases align to TRBD1. Germline trimming cut 5 bases from V and 7 bases from J; bases unmatched to any gene: 8. The CDR3 contains 15 residues. Germline assignment: CDR1 LNHDA and CDR2 SQIVND (reference sequence). CDR3 sequence reads: CASSFRDRAVGELFF. The CDR3 DNA reads TGTGCCAGTAGTTTCCGGGACAGGGCGGTCGGGGAGCTGTTTTTT.

The chain joins TRBV4-1 to TRBJ2-7, with D possibly TRBD2 on 7 matching bases. Trimming took 1 base from V and 2 from J, leaving 12 bases between them. This CDR3 contains 15 residues. Germline V gives CDR1 MGHRA, CDR2 YSYEKL. CDR3 in amino acids: CASSQGAGAPYEQYF. The CDR3 DNA sequence: TGCGCCAGCAGCCAAGGGGCGGGGGCCCCCTACGAGCAGTACTTC.